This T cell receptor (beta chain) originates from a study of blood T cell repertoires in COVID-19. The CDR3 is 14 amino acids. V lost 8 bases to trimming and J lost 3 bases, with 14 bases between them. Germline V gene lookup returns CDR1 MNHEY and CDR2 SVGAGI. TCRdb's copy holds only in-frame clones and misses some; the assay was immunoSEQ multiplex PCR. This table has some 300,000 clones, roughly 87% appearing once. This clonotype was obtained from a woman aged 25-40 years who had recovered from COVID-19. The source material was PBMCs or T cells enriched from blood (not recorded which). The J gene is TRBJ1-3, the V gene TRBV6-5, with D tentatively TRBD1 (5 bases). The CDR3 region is CASRLRTFGNTIYF. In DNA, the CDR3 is TGTGCCAGCCGGTTAAGGACATTTGGAAACACCATATATTTT.